Sequencing of this TCR beta chain was carried out in a study of blood T cell repertoires in COVID-19. This clone has more than one count but fewer than ten. The length of the CDR3 is 15 residues. V dropped 5 bases and J dropped 6; count of bases not matched to a gene: 8. The germline V gene has CDR1 MNHEY and CDR2 SVGAGI. Original methodology: Reference gene primer amplification yielded estimated nucleated cell counts. Some clones are missing from TCRdb's copy, which holds only in-frame ones; the method was immunoSEQ multiplex PCR. That table furnishes V, J and clone size, whereas the DNA furnished D and trimming. Of 75,000 to 90,000 clones in the sample, roughly 86% were seen once.

The clonotype was recovered from a man older than 75 with active or convalescent COVID-19. Specimen: peripheral blood. J is TRBJ2-2 and V is TRBV6-5; 8 bases line up with TRBD1. This chain's CDR3 is CASSTGGTGSGELFF. The CDR3 region has the DNA TGTGCCAGCAGTACAGGGGGAACTGGATCCGGGGAGCTGTTTTTT.